The present T cell receptor (beta chain) was sequenced within a study of CD8 T cells in ankylosing spondylitis. The study's findings and limits: Matched ankylosing spondylitis synovial fluid reportedly contained a significantly enriched population of disease-linked clones.

This CDR3 region has 15 residues. V lost 7 bases and J lost 4; bases outside the gene matches: 8. TCRdb redid the calling of the 5' RACE reads with MiXCR, one entry per CDR3 protein. Found here are 250,000 to 300,000 distinct CDR3 sequences, around 20% of them singletons; the top ten hold roughly 8%. This clonotype was seen more than once but under ten times. No antigen is known for it. This clonotype was sampled from a male donor with ankylosing spondylitis or in good health (not recorded which). This chain uses TRBV12-3 or TRBV12-4 with TRBJ2-1, with 9 bases fitting TRBD1. Sequences were obtained from blood, either unsorted or a sorted T cell fraction (not recorded which). CDR3 residues: CASTLGQGTYNEQFF. The CDR3 nucleotides are TGTGCCAGCACCCTGGGACAGGGCACTTACAATGAGCAGTTCTTC.